A single sample gave rise to the 32 T cell receptor beta chains below, sequenced in a study of CD8 T cells in ankylosing spondylitis. TCRdb independently ran MiXCR on the 5' RACE reads; one entry per CDR3 protein. The sample lists around 220,000 distinct CDR3 sequences, about 11% occurring once. The sequenced sample was blood, either unsorted or a sorted T cell fraction (not recorded which). The receptors were gathered from a male donor with ankylosing spondylitis or in good health (not recorded which).

This clonotype appeared many times. This sequence joins TRBV6-1 and TRBJ1-5; D call uncertain. V was shortened by 2 bases and J by 0 bases, with 20 bases between the two germline ends. The CDR3 sequence is 19 residues long. Germline CDR1 reads MNHNS; CDR2 reads SASEGT. The CDR3 reads CASSEIWVLDLFSNQPQHF. CDR3 nucleotide sequence: TGTGCCAGCAGTGAAATTTGGGTACTCGACCTCTTTAGCAATCAGCCCCAGCATTTT.

Ten or more counts support this clonotype. The J gene is TRBJ2-1, the V gene TRBV7-9, with D uncertain. CDR1 is SEHNR and CDR2 is FQNEAQ in the germline V gene (reference sequence). The ends were cut back, 1 base at V and 9 bases at J, with 13 bases in the middle. CDR3 size: 14 residues. CDR3 sequence: CASSLGLGGVEQFF. The CDR3 DNA follows: TGTGCCAGCAGCTTAGGGCTGGGCGGCGTTGAGCAGTTCTTC.

This clonotype was detected ten times or more. The gene calls are TRBV20-1 and TRBJ2-7; D might be TRBD2 (5 bases). This CDR3 has 10 residues. CDR1 DFQATT and CDR2 SNEGSKA come from the germline V gene (reference sequence). Trimming removed 6 bases at V and 11 bases at J, with 14 bases between. CDR3 bases: TGCAGTGCGAGGTGGGAGTCTGAGTACTTC. Residues: CSARWESEYF.

This clonotype was seen repeatedly, ten times or more. The chain links TRBV9 to TRBJ1-2; a possible D gene is TRBD1 (6 bases). The CDR3 runs 15 residues. The germline V and J ends were trimmed by 4 bases and 3 bases, with 16 bases remaining between them. CDR1 is SGDLS, CDR2 YYNGEE, per germline. Here the CDR3 reads CASSTRQALDYGYTF. The CDR3 nucleotides read TGTGCCAGCAGCACCCGACAGGCTCTGGACTATGGCTACACCTTC.

This clonotype has at least ten counts. The CDR3 loop reads CASSYLMKRQGKDEQYF. The CDR3 DNA reads TGTGCCAGCAGCTATTTGATGAAGAGACAGGGGAAGGACGAGCAGTACTTC. The chain employs TRBV7-9 and TRBJ2-7, with TRBD1 identical over 8 bases. Losses at the gene ends were 4 bases for V and 5 bases for J; bases not matched to a gene: 16. The germline gives CDR1 SEHNR, CDR2 FQNEAQ (reference sequence). This CDR3 region has 17 residues.

Only a few counts were recorded for this clonotype. The V gene is TRBV20-1, the J gene TRBJ2-5; D not certain. V was trimmed by 7 bases and J by 5 bases, leaving 17 bases between them. Per the germline V gene, CDR1 is DFQATT and CDR2 is SNEGSKA (reference sequence). The CDR3 spans 13 residues. The chain's CDR3 is CSVSPTFRETQYF. As DNA, the CDR3 is TGCAGTGTTTCCCCGACATTTCGCGAGACCCAGTACTTC.

This clonotype was found many times. The rearrangement links TRBV20-1 to TRBJ2-5; D gene uncertain. This CDR3 is 12 amino acids long. Trimming pared 6 bases from V and 6 bases from J, leaving 14 bases between. Germline CDR1 and CDR2: DFQATT and SNEGSKA (reference sequence). The CDR3 sequence is CSARHADKTQYF. The CDR3 DNA sequence: TGCAGTGCCCGGCATGCGGATAAGACCCAGTACTTC.

Regarding this clonotype: A much larger clone lies one base from this, so it may be a read error. This chain links TRBV5-6 with TRBJ2-2; D not resolved. The CDR3 has 13 residues. Trimming took off 6 bases at V and 9 bases at J, with 15 bases between the two ends. Germline V gene data show CDR1 as SGHDT and CDR2 as YYEEEE. The CDR3 nucleotides are TGTGCCAGCACCTTACAAGGAGTTCGGGAGCTGTTTTTT. Protein: CASTLQGVRELFF. Full variable domain (remainder filled in from reference TRBV5-6 and TRBJ2-2): DAGVTQSPTHLIKTRGQQVTLRCSPKSGHDTVSWYQQALGQGPQFIFQYYEEEERQRGNFPDRFSGHQFPNYSSELNVNALLLGDSALYLCASTLQGVRELFFGEGSRLTVL.

This clonotype was seen ten or more times. The chain employs TRBV5-1 and TRBJ2-3, with D perhaps being TRBD1 or TRBD2 (5 bases each). The V end was cut by 4 bases, the J end by 2 bases, with 11 bases between. This CDR3 has 14 residues. Germline V gene lookup returns CDR1 SGHRS and CDR2 YFSETQ. As DNA, the CDR3 is TGCGCCAGCAGCGAGGGGACGGCCACAGATACGCAGTATTTT. Translation: CASSEGTATDTQYF. Filled out from reference TRBV5-1 and TRBJ2-3, the complete variable domain reads KAGVTQTPRYLIKTRGQQVTLSCSPISGHRSVSWYQQTPGQGLQFLFEYFSETQRNKGNFPGRFSGRQFSNSRSEMNVSTLELGDSALYLCASSEGTATDTQYFGPGTRLTVL.

The sample holds a few counts of this clonotype. The rearrangement uses TRBV6-5 and TRBJ1-1; possible D gene TRBD1, 5 bases. The V gene lost 2 bases and the J gene lost 3 bases, with 10 bases spanning the gap. This CDR3 has 14 residues. Germline loops: CDR1 MNHEY, CDR2 SVGAGI. CDR3 in amino acids: CASSYEGLDTEAFF. DNA for the CDR3: TGTGCCAGCAGTTACGAGGGGTTAGACACTGAAGCTTTCTTT.

Here the CDR3 reads CASSREFMNTEAFF. The DNA of the CDR3 is TGCGCCAGCAGTAGGGAATTCATGAACACTGAAGCTTTCTTT. V usage is TRBV5-1 and J usage is TRBJ1-1; D is ambiguous. The germline CDR1 and CDR2 sequences are SGHRS and YFSETQ. The CDR3 sequence is 14 residues long. V lost 5 bases and J lost 0, with 11 bases in between.

The V and J genes are TRBV6-1 and TRBJ2-1; possibly TRBD2 for D (5 bases). The CDR3 runs to 16 residues. Germline CDR1 is MNHNS and CDR2 is SASEGT. Trimming took off 2 bases at V and 8 bases at J, with 19 bases between the two ends. The CDR3 spells CASSEFGGSYKDEQFF. The CDR3 nucleotides read TGTGCCAGCAGTGAATTTGGAGGATCCTACAAGGATGAGCAGTTCTTC.

This clonotype was seen repeatedly, ten times or more. This CDR3 is CASSLGAQGVGSPLHF. In nucleotides, the CDR3 is TGTGCCAGCAGTTTAGGGGCTCAGGGGGTTGGTTCACCCCTCCACTTT. The rearrangement joins TRBV12-3 or TRBV12-4 to TRBJ1-6, with 7 bases aligning to TRBD1. CDR3 length equals 16 residues. V shed 1 base, J shed 9 bases, and the junction held 9 bases outside the gene matches.

This clonotype was observed at least ten times. This chain uses TRBV5-1 with TRBJ2-7, with 8 bases lining up with TRBD1. Germline-derived CDR1 and CDR2 are SGHRS and YFSETQ. This CDR3 region has 16 residues. J was trimmed by 1 base and V by 4 bases; bases with no gene match: 10. In nucleotides, the CDR3 is TGCGCCAGCAGCGAGGGCAGCCAGGGGGCTTCCTACGAGCAGTACTTC. Amino acids: CASSEGSQGASYEQYF. Supplemented by reference TRBV5-1 and TRBJ2-7, the full variable domain reads KAGVTQTPRYLIKTRGQQVTLSCSPISGHRSVSWYQQTPGQGLQFLFEYFSETQRNKGNFPGRFSGRQFSNSRSEMNVSTLELGDSALYLCASSEGSQGASYEQYFGPGTRLTVT.

Many counts were recorded for this clonotype. This CDR3 reads CATSRGLQGSYNEQFF. The CDR3 DNA reads TGTGCCACCAGCAGAGGGTTGCAGGGTAGCTACAATGAGCAGTTCTTC. The chain couples TRBV15 to TRBJ2-1, with TRBD1 as a possible D gene (5 bases). This CDR3 region has 16 residues. CDR1 and CDR2 (germline): LNHNV, YYDKDF (reference sequence). V was shortened by 1 base and J by 3 bases, with 13 bases between the two germline ends.

The table lists this clonotype with a few counts. The chain has TRBV27 and TRBJ2-2; either TRBD1 or TRBD2 may supply D (5 bases each). V lost 1 base and J lost 5, with 14 bases in between. The CDR3 extends over 16 amino acids. Germline V gene sequence: CDR1 MNHEY, CDR2 SMNVEV (reference sequence). This CDR3 reads CASSLLVPGSTGELFF. The CDR3 DNA follows: TGTGCCAGCAGTTTATTGGTTCCAGGGAGTACCGGGGAGCTGTTTTTT.

This clonotype was counted only a few times. This chain connects TRBV12-3 or TRBV12-4 to TRBJ2-2; the D is unclear. Trimming shortened V by 6 bases and J by 6 bases, and 14 bases separated the two germline ends. This CDR3 has 14 residues. The chain's CDR3 is CASSPGIGAGELFF. For the CDR3, the DNA is TGTGCCAGCAGCCCAGGCATTGGTGCCGGGGAGCTGTTTTTT.

This clonotype has just a few counts. This could be a read error, since a much larger clone is one nucleotide away. The gene calls are TRBV7-7 and TRBJ2-5; D is ambiguous. CDR1 is SSHAT, CDR2 FNYEAQ, per germline (reference sequence). The CDR3 has 13 amino acids. This CDR3 is CASSFRAQETQSF. The CDR3 bases are TGTGCTAGCAGCTTTAGGGCGCAAGAGACCCAGTCCTTC.

This clonotype was recorded many times. J is TRBJ1-1 and V is TRBV5-5; the D is unclear. The length of the CDR3 is 13 residues. Per the germline V gene, CDR1 is SGHKS and CDR2 is YYEKEE (reference sequence). With 0 bases removed from V and 7 bases from J, the gap between germline ends came to 10 bases. The CDR3 loop reads CASSLAVGGEAFF. The CDR3, as DNA: TGTGCCAGCAGCTTGGCCGTGGGCGGTGAAGCTTTCTTT.

The chain carries TRBV5-1 and TRBJ2-1; either TRBD1 or TRBD2 may fit D (6 bases each). CDR3 length: 14 residues. Germline CDR1 is SGHRS and CDR2 is YFSETQ. Trimming cost V 4 bases and J 7 bases, with 15 bases left between them. The CDR3 coding sequence is TGCGCCAGCAGCAGCCAGTCGGGGGCGAATGAGCAGTTCTTC. It encodes CASSSQSGANEQFF.

This clonotype was found a few times. This chain links TRBV29-1 with TRBJ2-5; unclear D gene. Per germline, CDR1 SQVTM and CDR2 ANQGSEA. The V end lost 8 bases, the J end lost 5 bases, and 12 bases lay between the germline ends. This CDR3 comprises 11 residues. The DNA for the CDR3 is TGCAGCTTTGGCACAGCCGAGACCCAGTACTTC. This encodes CSFGTAETQYF.

This clonotype was detected only a few times. The V call is TRBV18, the J call TRBJ1-1; TRBD1 aligns across 7 bases. CDR1 is KGHSH and CDR2 is LQKENI in the germline V gene. The CDR3 has 14 amino acids. V was clipped by 4 bases and J by 1 base; unmatched bases: 3. CDR3 coding DNA: TGTGCCAGCTCACGGGACAGTGCGAACACTGAAGCTTTCTTT. Residues: CASSRDSANTEAFF.

The CDR3 bases are TGCGCCAGCAGCTTGTTATCGGGACAGAGCACAGATACGCAGTATTTT. This codes for CASSLLSGQSTDTQYF. The chain has TRBV5-1 and TRBJ2-3; 7 nucleotides match TRBD1. Germline V CDR1 and CDR2: SGHRS, YFSETQ. The CDR3 is 16 amino acids. V gave up 1 base and J gave up 0 bases; unmatched junction bases: 5.

This clonotype appeared a few times. The V gene is TRBV6-5, the J gene TRBJ2-5; 8 bases map to TRBD2. The V segment lost 5 bases and the J segment 0 bases; nucleotides outside the gene matches: 5. CDR3 length equals 15 residues. The germline CDR1 and CDR2 sequences are MNHEY and SVGAGI. CDR3 coding DNA: TGTGCCAGCAGTCACGGGGGGGAGTACCAAGAGACCCAGTACTTC. It codes for CASSHGGEYQETQYF.

At least ten counts were recorded for this clonotype. The chain has TRBV7-9 and TRBJ1-4, with D hard to call. The CDR3 runs to 14 residues. Germline-derived CDR1 and CDR2 are SEHNR and FQNEAQ (reference sequence). Between the trimmed V and J ends, which lost 5 bases and 0 bases, there was a span of 7 bases. CDR3 loop: CASSPTATNEKLFF. The CDR3 bases are TGTGCCAGCAGCCCGACTGCAACTAATGAAAAACTGTTTTTT.

This clonotype was found many times. This rearrangement joins TRBV5-6 to TRBJ1-5; D is undetermined. In germline, CDR1 is SGHDT, CDR2 YYEEEE. V lost 0 bases and J 6 bases, leaving 10 bases between the germline ends. This CDR3 has 14 amino acids. The CDR3 DNA is TGTGCCAGCAGCTTGGGCAGGAAGGGTCAGCCCCAGCATTTT. It yields the protein CASSLGRKGQPQHF. Using reference TRBV5-6 and TRBJ1-5 for the parts outside the CDR3, the full variable domain is DAGVTQSPTHLIKTRGQQVTLRCSPKSGHDTVSWYQQALGQGPQFIFQYYEEEERQRGNFPDRFSGHQFPNYSSELNVNALLLGDSALYLCASSLGRKGQPQHFGDGTRLSIL.

This clonotype occurred many times. The chain carries TRBV5-4 and TRBJ2-3; a possible D gene is TRBD1 (7 bases). Trimming pared 4 bases from V and 4 bases from J, leaving 22 bases between. Germline V gene lookup returns CDR1 SGHNT and CDR2 YYREEE (reference sequence). This CDR3 region has 17 residues. The CDR3 region is CASSLRGVGGRADTQYF. In DNA, the CDR3 is TGTGCCAGCAGCCTCAGGGGGGTGGGGGGCCGGGCAGATACGCAGTATTTT.

This chain connects TRBV12-3 or TRBV12-4 to TRBJ2-5; possible D gene TRBD1, 5 bases. This CDR3 has 14 amino acids. The V end was cut by 7 bases, the J end by 5 bases, with 17 bases between. The CDR3 coding sequence is TGTGCCAGCACTCTTAGGGGTAGTGGGGAGACCCAGTACTTC. This codes for CASTLRGSGETQYF.

This clonotype came up a few times. The chain joins TRBV28 to TRBJ2-5; D remains unclear. The CDR3 length is 13 residues. Per germline, CDR1 MDHEN and CDR2 SYDVKM. V was pared by 4 bases and J by 4 bases, with 10 bases between. CDR3 DNA: TGTGCCAGCAGTTCCACCTTCCGAGAGACCCAGTACTTC. Protein product: CASSSTFRETQYF.

The sample holds many counts of this clonotype. The genes are TRBV12-3 or TRBV12-4 and TRBJ1-6; possibly TRBD1 for D (5 bases). The CDR3 is made up of 14 amino acids. V lost 4 bases to trimming and J lost 9 bases, with 13 bases between them. The CDR3 region has the DNA TGTGCCAGCAGTTCCGGGACCGTAGGTTCACCCCTCCACTTT. As protein: CASSSGTVGSPLHF.

In this sample, this clonotype turned up many times. The rearrangement links TRBV7-2 to TRBJ2-5; possibly TRBD2 for D (6 bases). From germline, CDR1 is SGHTA and CDR2 FQGNSA. The CDR3 runs to 15 residues. V lost 5 bases and J lost 2, with 15 bases in between. The CDR3 nucleotides read TGTGCCAGCAGCCGTTCCATAGCGGTTCAAGAGACCCAGTACTTC. This codes for CASSRSIAVQETQYF.

As to this clonotype: This may be a read error, as it is one base from a much larger clone. The genes are TRBV12-3 or TRBV12-4 and TRBJ1-4, with 10 bases lining up with TRBD1. CDR3 size: 14 residues. The CDR3 reads CASRRGQGYENLFF. The CDR3 DNA reads as TGTGCCAGCAGACGGGGACAGGGGTATGAAAACCTGTTTTTT.